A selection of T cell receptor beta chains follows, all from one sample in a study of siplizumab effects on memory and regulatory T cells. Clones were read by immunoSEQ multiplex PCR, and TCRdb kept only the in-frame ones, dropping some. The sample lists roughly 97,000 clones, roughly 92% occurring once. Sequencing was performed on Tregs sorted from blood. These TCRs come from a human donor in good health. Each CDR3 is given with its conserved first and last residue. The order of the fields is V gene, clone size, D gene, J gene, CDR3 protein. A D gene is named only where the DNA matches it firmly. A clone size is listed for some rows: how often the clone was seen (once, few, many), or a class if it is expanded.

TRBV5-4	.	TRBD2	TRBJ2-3	CASSLSSGGRGDTQYF
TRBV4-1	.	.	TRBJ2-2	CASSQVSGELFF
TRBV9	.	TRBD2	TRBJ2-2	CASSVVAGYTGELFF
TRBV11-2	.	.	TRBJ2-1	CASSTGGDEQFF
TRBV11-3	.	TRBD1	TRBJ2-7	CASSPRGQVVSYEQYF
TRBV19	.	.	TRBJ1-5	CASSIYGIEGSINQPQHF
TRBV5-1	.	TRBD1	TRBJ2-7	CASRGQGSYEQYF
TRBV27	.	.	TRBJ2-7	CASSPQLAAYEQYF
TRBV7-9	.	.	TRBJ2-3	CASSPLSRTDTQYF
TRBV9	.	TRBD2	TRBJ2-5	CASSGSVAGGQETQYF
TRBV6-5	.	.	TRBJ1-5	CASSYTGNQPQHF
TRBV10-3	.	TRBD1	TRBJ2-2	CATGGPAGELFF
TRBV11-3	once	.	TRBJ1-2	CASSLRGTYGYTF
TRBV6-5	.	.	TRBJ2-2	CASRLQGYGELFF
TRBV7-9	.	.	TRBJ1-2	CASSLGSGYTF
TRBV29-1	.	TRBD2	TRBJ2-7	CSALGAGASYEQYF
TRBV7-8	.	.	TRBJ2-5	CASSLIEGSWRGPKETQYF
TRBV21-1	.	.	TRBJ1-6	CASTGRQGAGSPLHF
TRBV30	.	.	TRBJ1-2	CALGRAGGYTF
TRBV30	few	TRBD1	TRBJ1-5	CAWSAPGTGNGQPQHF
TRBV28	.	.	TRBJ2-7	CASSPPPRKPYEQYF
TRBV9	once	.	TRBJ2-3	CASSVWETATDTQYF
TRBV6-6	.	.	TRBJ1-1	CASSSNLGDTEAFF